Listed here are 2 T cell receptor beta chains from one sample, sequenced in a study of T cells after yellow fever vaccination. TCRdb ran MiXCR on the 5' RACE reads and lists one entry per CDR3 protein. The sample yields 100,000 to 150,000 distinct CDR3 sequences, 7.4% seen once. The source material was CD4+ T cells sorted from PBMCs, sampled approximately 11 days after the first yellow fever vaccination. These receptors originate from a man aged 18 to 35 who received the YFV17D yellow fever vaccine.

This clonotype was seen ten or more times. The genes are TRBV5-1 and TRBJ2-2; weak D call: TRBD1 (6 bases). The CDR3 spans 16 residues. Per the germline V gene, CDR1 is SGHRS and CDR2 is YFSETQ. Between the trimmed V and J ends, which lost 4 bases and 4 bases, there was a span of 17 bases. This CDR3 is CASSPQGARGTGELFF. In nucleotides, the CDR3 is TGCGCCAGCAGCCCACAGGGAGCACGGGGCACCGGGGAGCTGTTTTTT.

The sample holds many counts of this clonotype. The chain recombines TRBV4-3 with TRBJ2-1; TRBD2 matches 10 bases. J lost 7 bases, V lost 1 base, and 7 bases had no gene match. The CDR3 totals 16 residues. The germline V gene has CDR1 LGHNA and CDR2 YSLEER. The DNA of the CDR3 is TGCGCCAGCAGCCAAGTAGGTAGCGGGGGGCTTAATGAGCAGTTCTTC. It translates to CASSQVGSGGLNEQFF.